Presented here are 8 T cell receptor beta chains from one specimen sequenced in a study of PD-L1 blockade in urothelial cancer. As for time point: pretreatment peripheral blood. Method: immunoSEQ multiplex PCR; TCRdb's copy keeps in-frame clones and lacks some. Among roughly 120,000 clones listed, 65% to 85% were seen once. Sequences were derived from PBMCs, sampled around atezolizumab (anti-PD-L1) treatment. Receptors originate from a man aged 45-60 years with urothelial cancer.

Written as DNA, the CDR3 is TGCGCCAGCAGCTCAGGCGTCAGCGAGCAGTACTTC. Its protein product is CASSSGVSEQYF. The chain is built from TRBV5-1 and TRBJ2-7; D gene uncertain. This CDR3 is built from 12 residues. V was cut by 3 bases and J by 6 bases, with 10 bases left in between. CDR1 and CDR2 from the germline V gene are SGHRS and YFSETQ.

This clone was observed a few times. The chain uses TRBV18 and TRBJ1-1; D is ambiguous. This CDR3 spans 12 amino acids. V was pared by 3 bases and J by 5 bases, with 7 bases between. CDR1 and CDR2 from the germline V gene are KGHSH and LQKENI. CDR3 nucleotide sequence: TGTGCCAGCTCACCGCAGAGGACTGAAGCTTTCTTT. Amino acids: CASSPQRTEAFF.

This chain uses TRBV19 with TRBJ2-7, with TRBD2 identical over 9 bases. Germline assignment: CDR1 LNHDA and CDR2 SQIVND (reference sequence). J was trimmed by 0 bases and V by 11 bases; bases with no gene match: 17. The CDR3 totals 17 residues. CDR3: CAFHGGPSGMSSYEQYF. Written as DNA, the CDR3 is TGTGCCTTCCATGGGGGACCTAGCGGGATGAGCTCCTACGAGCAGTACTTC. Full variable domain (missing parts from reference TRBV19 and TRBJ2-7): DGGITQSPKYLFRKEGQNVTLSCEQNLNHDAMYWYRQDPGQGLRLIYYSQIVNDFQKGDIAEGYSVSREKKESFPLTVTSAQKNPTAFYLCAFHGGPSGMSSYEQYFGPGTRLTVT.

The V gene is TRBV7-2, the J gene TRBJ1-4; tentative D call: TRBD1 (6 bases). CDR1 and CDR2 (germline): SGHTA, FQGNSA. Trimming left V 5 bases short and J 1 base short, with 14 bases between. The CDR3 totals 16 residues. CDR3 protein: CASSLSAGVTNEKLFF. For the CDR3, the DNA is TGTGCCAGCAGCCTATCAGCAGGGGTAACTAATGAAAAACTGTTTTTT.

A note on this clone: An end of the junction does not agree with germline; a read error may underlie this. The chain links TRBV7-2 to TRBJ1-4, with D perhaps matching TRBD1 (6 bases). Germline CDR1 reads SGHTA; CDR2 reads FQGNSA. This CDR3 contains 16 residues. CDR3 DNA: TGTGCCAGCAGCTTAGTGTTTTCGAGAGTGGGACACGCACCCAATTTT. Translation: CASSLVFSRVGHAPNF.

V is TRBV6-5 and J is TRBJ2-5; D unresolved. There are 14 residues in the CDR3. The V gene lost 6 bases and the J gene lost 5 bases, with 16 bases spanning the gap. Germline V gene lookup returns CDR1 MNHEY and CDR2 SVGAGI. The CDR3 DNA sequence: TGTGCCAGCAGCTCCGTTGAGCCCGGGGAGACCCAGTACTTC. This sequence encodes CASSSVEPGETQYF.

This chain's CDR3 is CARSSRTSGRNPTYEQYF. The CDR3 bases are TGTGCCAGAAGCTCAAGGACTAGCGGGAGGAATCCAACCTACGAGCAGTACTTC. The chain has TRBV5-3 and TRBJ2-7; 14 bases align to TRBD2. TRBV5-3 is recorded as an ORF, its role being uncertain. V lost 3 bases and J lost 2; bases outside the gene matches: 10. The CDR3 runs 18 residues.

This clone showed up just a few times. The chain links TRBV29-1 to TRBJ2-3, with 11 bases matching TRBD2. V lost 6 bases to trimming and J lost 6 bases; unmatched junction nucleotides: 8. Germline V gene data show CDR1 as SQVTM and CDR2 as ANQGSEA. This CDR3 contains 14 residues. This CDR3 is CSVTLAGGSDTQYF. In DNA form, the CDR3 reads TGCAGCGTGACGCTAGCGGGAGGCAGTGATACGCAGTATTTT.